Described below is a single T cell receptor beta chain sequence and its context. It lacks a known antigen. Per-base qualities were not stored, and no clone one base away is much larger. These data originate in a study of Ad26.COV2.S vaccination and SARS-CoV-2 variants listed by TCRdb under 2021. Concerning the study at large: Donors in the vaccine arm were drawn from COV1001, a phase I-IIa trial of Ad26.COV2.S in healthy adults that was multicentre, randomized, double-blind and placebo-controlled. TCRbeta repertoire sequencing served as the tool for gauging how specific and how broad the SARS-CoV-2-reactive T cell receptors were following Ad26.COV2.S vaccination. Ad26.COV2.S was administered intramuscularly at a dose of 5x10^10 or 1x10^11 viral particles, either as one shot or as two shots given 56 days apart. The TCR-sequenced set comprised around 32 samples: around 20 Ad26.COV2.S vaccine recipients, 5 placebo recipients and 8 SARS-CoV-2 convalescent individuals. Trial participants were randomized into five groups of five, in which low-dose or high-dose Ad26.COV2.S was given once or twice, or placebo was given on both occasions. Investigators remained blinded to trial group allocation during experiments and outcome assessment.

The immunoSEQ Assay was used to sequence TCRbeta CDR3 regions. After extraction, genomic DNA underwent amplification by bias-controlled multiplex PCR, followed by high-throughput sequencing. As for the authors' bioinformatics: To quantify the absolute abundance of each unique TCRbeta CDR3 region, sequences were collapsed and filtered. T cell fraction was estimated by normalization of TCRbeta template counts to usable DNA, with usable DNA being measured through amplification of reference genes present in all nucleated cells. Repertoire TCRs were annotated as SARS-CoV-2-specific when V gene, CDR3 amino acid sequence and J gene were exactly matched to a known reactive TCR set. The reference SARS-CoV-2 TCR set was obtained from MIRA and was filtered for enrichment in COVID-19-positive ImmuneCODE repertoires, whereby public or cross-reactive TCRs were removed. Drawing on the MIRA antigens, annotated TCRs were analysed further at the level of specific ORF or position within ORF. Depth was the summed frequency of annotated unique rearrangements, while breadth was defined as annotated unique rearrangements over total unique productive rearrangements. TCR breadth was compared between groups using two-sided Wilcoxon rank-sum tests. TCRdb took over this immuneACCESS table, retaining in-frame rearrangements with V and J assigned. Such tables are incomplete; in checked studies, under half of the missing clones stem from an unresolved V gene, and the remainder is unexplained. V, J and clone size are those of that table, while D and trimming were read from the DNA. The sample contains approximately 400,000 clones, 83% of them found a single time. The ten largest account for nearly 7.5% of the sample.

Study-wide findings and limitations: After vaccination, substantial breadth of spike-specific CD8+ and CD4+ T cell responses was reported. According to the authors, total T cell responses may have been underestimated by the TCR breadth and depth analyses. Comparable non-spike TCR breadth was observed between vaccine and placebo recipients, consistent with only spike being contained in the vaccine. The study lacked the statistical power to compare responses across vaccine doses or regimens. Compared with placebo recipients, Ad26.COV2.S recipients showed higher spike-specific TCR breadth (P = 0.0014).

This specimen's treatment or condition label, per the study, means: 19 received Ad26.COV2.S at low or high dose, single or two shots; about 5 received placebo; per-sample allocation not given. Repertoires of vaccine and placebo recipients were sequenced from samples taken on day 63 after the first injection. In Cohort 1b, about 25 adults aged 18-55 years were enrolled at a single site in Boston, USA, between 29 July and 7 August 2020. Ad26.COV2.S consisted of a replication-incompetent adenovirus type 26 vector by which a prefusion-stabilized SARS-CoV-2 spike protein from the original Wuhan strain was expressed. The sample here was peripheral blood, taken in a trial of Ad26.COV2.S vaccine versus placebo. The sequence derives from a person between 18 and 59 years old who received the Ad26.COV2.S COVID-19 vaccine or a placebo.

The DNA sequence is as follows: TGTGCCAGCAGCTTGGACAGGGGTTACGAGCAGTACTTC. This yields the protein CASSLDRGYEQYF. The rearranged segments are TRBV5-5 and TRBJ2-7; TRBD1 matches 7 bases in the middle. The germline V gene encodes CDR1 SGHKS and CDR2 YYEKEE (reference sequence). Trimming takes 0 bases off V and 4 bases off J; junction bases not matched to a gene: 1. The CDR3 has 13 amino acids, counting the end cysteine and phenylalanine. The kept DNA is CDR3 alone, 39 bases in frame from the first base.